The clone carrying this T cell receptor beta chain has only a few counts. Its target is unknown. The authors made TCR cDNA by 5'RACE template switching, adding a universal primer site and UMIs. In TCRdb, the 5' RACE reads were re-called with MiXCR into one record per CDR3 protein. The sample shows roughly 300,000 distinct CDR3 sequences, roughly 6.8% of them seen only once. The data are from a study of T cells after yellow fever vaccination. Study summary: Fractions low in cell number were prepared with SMART-Seq v4 Ultra Low Input. Study-wide points: Booster sampling recovered most clones from primary vaccination (96% CD4, around 90% CD8). Clonotypes shared by both compartments, CD4 and CD8, made up a small share.

The CDR3 length is 17 residues. Trimming took 4 bases from V and 5 from J; bases not matched to a gene: 6. CDR1 and CDR2 (germline): MGHRA, YSYEKL. This chain connects TRBV4-1 to TRBJ2-2; 14 nucleotides match TRBD2. Specimen: PBMCs, collected 35 to 50 days after the first yellow fever vaccination. This sequence was found in a man younger than 35 who received the YFV17D yellow fever vaccine. CDR3 coding DNA: TGCGCCAGCAGCCCCAGGGGGACTAGCGGGGGAACCGGGGAGCTGTTTTTT. Translated: CASSPRGTSGGTGELFF.